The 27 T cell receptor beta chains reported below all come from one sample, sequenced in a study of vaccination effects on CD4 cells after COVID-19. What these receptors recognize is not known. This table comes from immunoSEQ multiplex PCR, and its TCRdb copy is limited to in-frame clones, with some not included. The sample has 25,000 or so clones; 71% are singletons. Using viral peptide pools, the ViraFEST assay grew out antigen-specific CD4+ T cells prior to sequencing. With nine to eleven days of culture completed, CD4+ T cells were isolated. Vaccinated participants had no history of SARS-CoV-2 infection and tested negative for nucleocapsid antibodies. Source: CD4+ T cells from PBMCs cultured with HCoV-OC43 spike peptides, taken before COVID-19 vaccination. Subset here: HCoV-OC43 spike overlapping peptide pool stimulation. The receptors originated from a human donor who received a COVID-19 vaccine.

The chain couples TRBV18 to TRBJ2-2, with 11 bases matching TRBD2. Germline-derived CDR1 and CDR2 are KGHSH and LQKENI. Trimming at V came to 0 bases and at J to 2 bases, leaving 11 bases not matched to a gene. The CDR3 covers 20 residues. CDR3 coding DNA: TGTGCCAGCTCACCACCGTTTTTCCTAGCGGGGGGCCATAACACCGGGGAGCTGTTTTTT. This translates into CASSPPFFLAGGHNTGELFF. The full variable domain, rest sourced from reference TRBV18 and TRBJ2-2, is NAGVMQNPRHLVRRRGQEARLRCSPMKGHSHVYWYRQLPEEGLKFMVYLQKENIIDESGMPKERFSAEFPKEGPSILRIQQVVRGDSAAYFCASSPPFFLAGGHNTGELFFGEGSRLTVL.

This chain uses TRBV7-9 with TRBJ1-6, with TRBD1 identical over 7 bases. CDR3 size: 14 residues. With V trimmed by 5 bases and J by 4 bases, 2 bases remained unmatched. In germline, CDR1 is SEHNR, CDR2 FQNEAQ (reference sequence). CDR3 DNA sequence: TGTGCCAGCAGCCGGGACAGTTATAATTCACCCCTCCACTTT. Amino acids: CASSRDSYNSPLHF.

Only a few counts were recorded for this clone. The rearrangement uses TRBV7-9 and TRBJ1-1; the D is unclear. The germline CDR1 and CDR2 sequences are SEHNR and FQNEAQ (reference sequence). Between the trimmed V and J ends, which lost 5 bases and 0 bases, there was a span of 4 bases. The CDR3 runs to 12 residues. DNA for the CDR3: TGTGCCAGCAGCCGAATGAACACTGAAGCTTTCTTT. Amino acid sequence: CASSRMNTEAFF.

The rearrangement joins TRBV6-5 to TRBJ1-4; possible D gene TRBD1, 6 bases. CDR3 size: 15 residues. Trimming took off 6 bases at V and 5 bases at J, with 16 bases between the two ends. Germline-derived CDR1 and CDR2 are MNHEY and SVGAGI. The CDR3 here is CASSPDGGGNEKLFF. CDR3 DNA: TGTGCCAGCAGCCCGGATGGGGGCGGGAATGAAAAACTGTTTTTT.

Here the CDR3 reads CASSLLAGGGETQYF. CDR3 DNA: TGTGCCAGCAGCTTACTAGCGGGGGGTGGAGAGACCCAGTACTTC. The chain recombines TRBV11-2 with TRBJ2-5; 11 bases line up with TRBD2. This CDR3 has 15 residues. Trimming cost V 2 bases and J 4 bases; bases outside gene matches: 3. Germline V gene data show CDR1 as SGHAT and CDR2 as FQNNGV.

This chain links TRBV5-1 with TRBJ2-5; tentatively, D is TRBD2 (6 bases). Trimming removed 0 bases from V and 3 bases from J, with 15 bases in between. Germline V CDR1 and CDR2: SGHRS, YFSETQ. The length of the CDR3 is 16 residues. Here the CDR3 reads CASSLAFSTGEETQYF. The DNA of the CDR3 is TGCGCCAGCAGCTTGGCCTTTAGTACGGGGGAAGAGACCCAGTACTTC.

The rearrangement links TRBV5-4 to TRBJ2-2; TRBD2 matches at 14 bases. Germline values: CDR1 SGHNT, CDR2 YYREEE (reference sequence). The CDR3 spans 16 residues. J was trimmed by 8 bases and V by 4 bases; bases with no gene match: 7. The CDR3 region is CASSTGLAGVSGELFF. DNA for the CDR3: TGTGCCAGCAGCACGGGACTAGCGGGAGTATCAGGGGAGCTGTTTTTT.

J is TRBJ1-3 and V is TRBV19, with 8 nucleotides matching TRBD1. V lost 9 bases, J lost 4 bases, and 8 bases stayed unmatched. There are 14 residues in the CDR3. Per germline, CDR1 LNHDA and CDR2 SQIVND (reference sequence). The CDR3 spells CASLPGGRGNTIYF. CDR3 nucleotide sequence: TGTGCCAGCCTCCCAGGGGGCAGGGGAAACACCATATATTTT.

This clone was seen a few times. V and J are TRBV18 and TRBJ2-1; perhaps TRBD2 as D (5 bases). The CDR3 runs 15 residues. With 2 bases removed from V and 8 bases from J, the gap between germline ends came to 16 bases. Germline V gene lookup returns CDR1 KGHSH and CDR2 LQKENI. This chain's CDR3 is CASSPNYEGSHEQFF. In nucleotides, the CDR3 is TGTGCCAGCTCACCAAATTACGAGGGTTCCCATGAGCAGTTCTTC.

CDR3 nucleotides: TGTGCCAGCAGTGGAAGCTTTAGGACAGGGACCTACGAGCAGTACTTC. It specifies CASSGSFRTGTYEQYF. The V and J genes are TRBV6-1 and TRBJ2-7, with 8 bases aligning to TRBD1. The J segment lost 2 bases and the V segment lost 4 bases, leaving 10 bases of the junction unmatched. CDR1 is MNHNS, CDR2 SASEGT, per germline. The CDR3 contains 16 residues.

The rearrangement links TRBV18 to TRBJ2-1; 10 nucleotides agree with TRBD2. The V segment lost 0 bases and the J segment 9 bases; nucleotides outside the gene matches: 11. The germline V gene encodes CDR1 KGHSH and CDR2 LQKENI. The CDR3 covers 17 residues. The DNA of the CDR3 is TGTGCCAGCTCACCACCGTTAACGCTAGCGGGAGTCGGTGAGCAGTTCTTC. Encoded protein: CASSPPLTLAGVGEQFF.

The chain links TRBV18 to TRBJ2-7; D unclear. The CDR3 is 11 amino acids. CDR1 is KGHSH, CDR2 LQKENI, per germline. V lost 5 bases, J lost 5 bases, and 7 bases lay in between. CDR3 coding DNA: TGTGCCAGCTCAGATGCTAACGAGCAGTACTTC. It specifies CASSDANEQYF.

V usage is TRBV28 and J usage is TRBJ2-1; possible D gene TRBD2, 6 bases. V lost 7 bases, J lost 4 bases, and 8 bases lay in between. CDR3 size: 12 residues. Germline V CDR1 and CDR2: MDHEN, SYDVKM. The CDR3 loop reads CASKSGYNEQFF. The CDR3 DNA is TGTGCCAGCAAAAGCGGGTACAATGAGCAGTTCTTC.

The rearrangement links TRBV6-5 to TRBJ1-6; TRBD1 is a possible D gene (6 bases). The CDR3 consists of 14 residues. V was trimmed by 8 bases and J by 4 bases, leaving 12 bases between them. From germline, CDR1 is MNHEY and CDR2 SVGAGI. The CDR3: CASGRTGYNSPLHF. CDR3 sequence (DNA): TGTGCCAGCGGTCGAACAGGGTATAATTCACCCCTCCACTTT.

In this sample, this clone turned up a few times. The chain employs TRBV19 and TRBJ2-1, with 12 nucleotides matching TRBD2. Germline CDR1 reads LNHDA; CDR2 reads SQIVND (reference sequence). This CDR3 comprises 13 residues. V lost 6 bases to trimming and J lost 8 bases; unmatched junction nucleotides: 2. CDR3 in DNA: TGTGCCAGTAGCCTAGCGGGAGGGGATGAGCAGTTCTTC. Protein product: CASSLAGGDEQFF.

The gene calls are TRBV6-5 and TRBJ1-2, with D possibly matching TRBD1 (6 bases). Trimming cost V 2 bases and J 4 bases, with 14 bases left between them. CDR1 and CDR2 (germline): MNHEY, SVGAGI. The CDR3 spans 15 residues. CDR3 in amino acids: CASSYPEGGGYGYTF. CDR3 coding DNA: TGTGCCAGCAGTTACCCCGAGGGGGGGGGCTATGGCTACACCTTC.

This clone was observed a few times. CDR3 DNA sequence: TGTGCCACCAGTGATAAGTTGAGGAACTATGGCTACACCTTC. Its protein product is CATSDKLRNYGYTF. The gene calls are TRBV24-1 and TRBJ1-2; no definite D call. CDR3 length equals 14 residues. The V gene lost 3 bases and the J gene lost 2 bases, with 9 bases spanning the gap. CDR1 and CDR2 (germline): KGHDR, SFDVKD.

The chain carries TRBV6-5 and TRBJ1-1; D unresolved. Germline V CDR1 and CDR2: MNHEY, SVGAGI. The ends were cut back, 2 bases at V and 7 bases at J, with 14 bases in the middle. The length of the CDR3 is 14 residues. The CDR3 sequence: CASSYGSTLGEAFF. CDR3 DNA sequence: TGTGCCAGCAGTTACGGCAGCACCCTGGGTGAAGCTTTCTTT.

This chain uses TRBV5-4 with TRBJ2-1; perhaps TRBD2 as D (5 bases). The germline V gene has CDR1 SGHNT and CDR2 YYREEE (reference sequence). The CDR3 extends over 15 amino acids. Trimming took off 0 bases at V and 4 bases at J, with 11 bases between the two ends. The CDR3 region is CASSLDPGSYNEQFF. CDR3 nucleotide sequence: TGTGCCAGCAGCTTGGACCCGGGGAGTTACAATGAGCAGTTCTTC.

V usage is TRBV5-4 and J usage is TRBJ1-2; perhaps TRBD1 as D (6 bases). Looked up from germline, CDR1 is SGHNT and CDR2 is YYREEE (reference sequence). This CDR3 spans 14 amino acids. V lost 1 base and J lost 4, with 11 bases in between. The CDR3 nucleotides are TGTGCCAGCAGCTTGAACACAGGGAGCTATGGCTACACCTTC. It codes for CASSLNTGSYGYTF.

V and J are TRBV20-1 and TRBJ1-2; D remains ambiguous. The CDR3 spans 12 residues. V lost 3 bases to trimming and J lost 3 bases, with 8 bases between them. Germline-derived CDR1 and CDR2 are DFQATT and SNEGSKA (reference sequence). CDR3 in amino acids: CSASLSDYGYTF. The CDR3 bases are TGCAGTGCTAGTTTGTCAGACTATGGCTACACCTTC.

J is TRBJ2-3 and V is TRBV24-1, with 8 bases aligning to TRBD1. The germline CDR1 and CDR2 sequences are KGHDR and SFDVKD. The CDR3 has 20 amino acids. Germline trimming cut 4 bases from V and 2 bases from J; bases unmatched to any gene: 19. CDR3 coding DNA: TGTGCCACCAGTGAGAAGGGATCTCAGCCAGGGGGCCACATCACAGATACGCAGTATTTT. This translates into CATSEKGSQPGGHITDTQYF.

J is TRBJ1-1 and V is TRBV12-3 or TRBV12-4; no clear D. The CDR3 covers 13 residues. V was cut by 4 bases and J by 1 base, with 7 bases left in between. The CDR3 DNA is TGTGCCAGCAGTTGGGAGACGAACACTGAAGCTTTCTTT. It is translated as CASSWETNTEAFF.

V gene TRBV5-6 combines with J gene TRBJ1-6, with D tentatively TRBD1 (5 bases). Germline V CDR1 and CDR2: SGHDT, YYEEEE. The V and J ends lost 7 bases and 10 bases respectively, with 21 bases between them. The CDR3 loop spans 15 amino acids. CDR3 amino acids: CASPGGRPDGSPLHF. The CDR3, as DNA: TGTGCCAGCCCCGGGGGACGCCCGGACGGATCACCCCTCCACTTT.

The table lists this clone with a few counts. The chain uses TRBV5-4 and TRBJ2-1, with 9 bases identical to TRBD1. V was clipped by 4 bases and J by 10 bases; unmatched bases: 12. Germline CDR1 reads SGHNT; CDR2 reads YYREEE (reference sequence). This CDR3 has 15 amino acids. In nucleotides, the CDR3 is TGTGCCAGCAGCCGGCCGGGACAGGGTTCATCGGAGCAGTTCTTC. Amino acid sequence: CASSRPGQGSSEQFF.

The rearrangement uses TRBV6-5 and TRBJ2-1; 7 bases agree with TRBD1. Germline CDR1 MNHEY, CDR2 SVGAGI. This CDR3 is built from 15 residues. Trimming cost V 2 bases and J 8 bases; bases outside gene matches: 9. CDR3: CASSYLDSRGYEQFF. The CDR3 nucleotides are TGTGCCAGCAGTTACCTGGACTCCAGGGGGTATGAGCAGTTCTTC.

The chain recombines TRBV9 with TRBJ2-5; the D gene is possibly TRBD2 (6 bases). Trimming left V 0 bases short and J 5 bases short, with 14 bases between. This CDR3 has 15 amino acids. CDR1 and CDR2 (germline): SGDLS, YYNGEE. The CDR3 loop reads CASSVGAGSGETQYF. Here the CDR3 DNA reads TGTGCCAGCAGCGTAGGGGCGGGATCTGGGGAGACCCAGTACTTC.